This TCR beta chain was recorded in a study of a mutant IDH1 vaccine in newly diagnosed glioma. Described time point: week 11, during vaccination. Topical imiquimod accompanied each vaccine dose, which consisted of 300 ug of mutant IDH1 20-mer peptide. Every donor had a new WHO grade 3 or 4 astrocytoma that was IDH1-mutant, with loss of nuclear ATRX. With respect to this clone: The antigen remains undetermined.

This CDR3 comprises 15 residues. CDR1 is MGHRA, CDR2 YSYEKL, per germline. V shed 4 bases and J shed 2 bases, with 14 bases lying between them. This table comes from immunoSEQ multiplex PCR, and its TCRdb copy is limited to in-frame clones, with some not included. Among about 64,000 clones, approximately 84% were seen once, and the ten largest hold roughly 9%. The sample consisted of PBMCs, taken from a glioma patient whose treatment included an IDH1 peptide vaccine. The clonotype was recovered from a woman between 50 and 59 years old with glioma. J is TRBJ2-5 and V is TRBV4-1, with D possibly being TRBD2 (5 bases). The CDR3 here is CASSPRQSGQETQYF. CDR3 coding DNA: TGCGCCAGCAGCCCTAGGCAGTCGGGACAAGAGACCCAGTACTTC.